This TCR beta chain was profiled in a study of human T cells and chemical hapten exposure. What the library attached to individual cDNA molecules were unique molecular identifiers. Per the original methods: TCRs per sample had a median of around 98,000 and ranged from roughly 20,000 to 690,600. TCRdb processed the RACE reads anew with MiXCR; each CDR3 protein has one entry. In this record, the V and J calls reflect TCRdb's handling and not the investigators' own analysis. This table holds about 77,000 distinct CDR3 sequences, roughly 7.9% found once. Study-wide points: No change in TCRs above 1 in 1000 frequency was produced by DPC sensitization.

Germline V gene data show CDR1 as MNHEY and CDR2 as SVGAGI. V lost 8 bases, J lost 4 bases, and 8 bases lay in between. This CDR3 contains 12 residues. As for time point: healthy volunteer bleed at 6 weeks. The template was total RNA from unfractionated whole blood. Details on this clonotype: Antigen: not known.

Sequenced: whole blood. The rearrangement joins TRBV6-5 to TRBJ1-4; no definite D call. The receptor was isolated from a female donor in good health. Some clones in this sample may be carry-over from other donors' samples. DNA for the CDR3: TGTGCCAGCGGCAGGCATAATGAAAAACTGTTTTTT. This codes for CASGRHNEKLFF.